This T cell receptor (beta chain) was identified in a study of cytomegalovirus exposure and HLA in healthy donors. General study findings and limits: Analyses of presence and absence presupposed an approximately uniform sequencing depth across donors. Excluded: some indistinguishable V segments such as TRBV6-2 and TRBV6-3. An observed cluster of highly shared sequence variants was recorded as a likely sequencing artifact.

This PCR relied on a set of 60 Vbeta primers and 13 Jbeta primers. Libraries were prepared by immunoSEQ multiplex PCR; TCRdb keeps only in-frame clonotypes and omits some of them. The table lists roughly 250,000 clones, roughly 80% of them singletons. Germline V CDR1 and CDR2: MNHEY, SMNVEV (reference sequence). There are 15 residues in the CDR3. V was pared by 2 bases and J by 0 bases, with 8 bases between. As concerns this clone: Its specificity is not known.

The chain uses TRBV27 and TRBJ2-1; no firm D call. The TCR originated in a girl between 2 and 10 years old in good health and CMV-seronegative. Sequenced material: PBMCs. CDR3: CASSLHRSSYNEQFF. Written as DNA, the CDR3 is TGTGCCAGCAGTTTACACCGTAGCTCCTACAATGAGCAGTTCTTC.